Here is one TCR beta chain with its context. Its antigen is unknown. This record belongs to a study of CXCR3-negative and CXCR3-positive naive CD8 T cells. Study information: Roughly 1.5 +/- 0.3 million TRB reads came from each library, giving about 135 million in total.

Study observations and caveats: In both naive subsets diversity was comparably high, whereas memory CD8+ cells showed much lower diversity. The study found more hydrophobic TRB CDR3s in CXCR3-positive naive cells than in CXCR3-negative naive cells. Naive cells, whether CXCR3-negative or CXCR3-positive, had similar TRBV-TRBJ usage, while memory cells differed.

In germline, CDR1 is DFQATT, CDR2 SNEGSKA (reference sequence). The CDR3 contains 14 residues. Through 5' RACE with UMI labels, the TRB cDNA libraries were prepared. From its re-call of the 5' RACE reads, TCRdb lists each CDR3 protein once, without DNA. The table gives under 75,000 distinct CDR3 sequences; the top ten clones make up roughly 0.73% of it. Source material: naive CXCR3+ CD8+ T cells from blood. Subset denoted: CD45RO-CCR7+CD27+CD95- naive CD8+ T cells expressing CXCR3 (TNR3+). The TCR comes from a human donor in good health. Some clones in this sample may be carry-over from other donors' samples. This chain links TRBV20-1 with TRBJ2-5; with no DNA, the TCRdb D assignment of TRBD1 cannot be verified. The CDR3 loop reads CSASPGRRVETQYF.